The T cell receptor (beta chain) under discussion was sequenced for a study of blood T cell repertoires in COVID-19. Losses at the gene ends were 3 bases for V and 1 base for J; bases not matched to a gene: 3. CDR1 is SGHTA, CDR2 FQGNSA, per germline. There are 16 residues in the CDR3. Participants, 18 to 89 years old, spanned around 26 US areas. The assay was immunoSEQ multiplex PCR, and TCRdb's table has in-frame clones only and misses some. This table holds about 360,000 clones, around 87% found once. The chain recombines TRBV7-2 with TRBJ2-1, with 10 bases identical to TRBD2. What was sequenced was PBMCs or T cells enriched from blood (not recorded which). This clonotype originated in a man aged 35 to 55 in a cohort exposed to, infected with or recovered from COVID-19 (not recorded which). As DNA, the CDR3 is TGTGCCAGCAGCTTCACTAGCGGGGATTCCTACAATGAGCAGTTCTTC. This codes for CASSFTSGDSYNEQFF.